Listed here are 4 T cell receptor beta chains from one sample, sequenced in a study of T cell responses to AZD1222 COVID-19 vaccine. This table comes from immunoSEQ multiplex PCR, and its TCRdb copy is limited to in-frame clones, with some not included. The table records some 150,000 clones, approximately 88% of them present only once. Sample: peripheral blood, taken on day 0 of AZD1222 vaccination. The receptors stem from an adult in good health.

In this sample, this clone turned up a few times. The rearrangement joins TRBV4-2 to TRBJ2-5; D call uncertain. CDR3 size: 13 residues. V dropped 4 bases and J dropped 1 base, with 7 bases sitting between them. Germline CDR1 is LGHNA and CDR2 is YNFKEQ. Written as DNA, the CDR3 is TGTGCCAGCAGCCCGTTCACCCAAGAGACCCAGTACTTC. The encoded protein is CASSPFTQETQYF.

This chain links TRBV6-2 or TRBV6-3 with TRBJ1-5; maybe TRBD1 (5 bases). This CDR3 is 14 amino acids long. The V end was cut by 5 bases, the J end by 0 bases, with 8 bases between. Germline V gene lookup returns CDR1 MNHEY and CDR2 SVGEGT. This CDR3 reads CASSQGNSNQPQHF. The CDR3 coding sequence is TGTGCCAGCAGTCAGGGAAATAGCAATCAGCCCCAGCATTTT.

The chain combines TRBV6-5 with TRBJ1-3; D is uncertain. Trimming stripped 3 bases from V and 0 bases from J, with 12 bases between. CDR1 MNHEY and CDR2 SVGAGI come from the germline V gene. This CDR3 region has 16 residues. Here the CDR3 DNA reads TGTGCCAGCAGTTATCTGCCCACTTTCTCTGGAAACACCATATATTTT. Its protein product is CASSYLPTFSGNTIYF.

The chain joins TRBV6-5 to TRBJ2-7; D possibly corresponds to TRBD2 (6 bases). The germline V gene has CDR1 MNHEY and CDR2 SVGAGI. Trimming left V 6 bases short and J 0 bases short, with 15 bases between. This CDR3 has 15 residues. The CDR3 nucleotides are TGTGCCAGCAGAACAAGACTAGTATCCTCCTACGAGCAGTACTTC. It yields the protein CASRTRLVSSYEQYF.